Here is one TCR beta chain with its context. Its matching antigen is unknown. The assay was immunoSEQ multiplex PCR, and TCRdb's table has in-frame clones only and misses some. This table holds tens of thousands of clones, just under 95% found once. Autoimmune disease history or systemic immunosuppression disqualified patients. Per germline, CDR1 GTSNPN and CDR2 SVGIG (reference sequence). CDR3 length: 15 residues. V shed 4 bases and J shed 0 bases, with 13 bases lying between them. The sample belongs to a study of OX40 agonist ivuxolimab in advanced cancers. For the study at large: In this trial design, patients received ivuxolimab intravenously at 0.01 to 10 mg/kg every 2 weeks. Recorded diagnoses for dose-escalation patients were hepatocellular carcinoma, melanoma, renal cell or head and neck cancer.

Broader study findings: Among the lowest levels of clonal expansion were found in partial responders at 0.1-3.0 mg/kg.

The V call is TRBV30, the J call TRBJ1-3, with D perhaps TRBD1 (5 bases). This receptor was identified in an adult with an advanced solid tumor such as melanoma, head and neck, liver or kidney cancer. The sample was CD4+ or CD8+ T cells sorted from blood, taken in a trial of the OX40 agonist ivuxolimab. The CDR3 coding sequence is TGTGCCTGGATCTACGGGGCCAGCTCTGGAAACACCATATATTTT. This translates into CAWIYGASSGNTIYF. Complete variable domain (other parts from reference TRBV30 and TRBJ1-3): SQTIHQWPATLVQPVGSPLSLECTVEGTSNPNLYWYRQAAGRGLQLLFYSVGIGQISSEVPQNLSASRPQDRQFILSSKKLLLSDSGFYLCAWIYGASSGNTIYFGEGSWLTVV.